The rows below give T cell receptor beta chains drawn from one sample of a study of T cells in Graves' hyperthyroidism and ophthalmopathy. TCRdb fed the multiplex PCR reads into MiXCR, producing one record per CDR3 protein. Among hundreds of thousands of distinct CDR3 sequences listed, over 35% were seen once. Specimen: blood. The receptor source for this set is a man aged 18 to 30 with Graves' hyperthyroidism. Each CDR3 is given with its conserved first and last residue. The D gene is left open where the match is weak. The size field is filled for only some rows; it gives once, few, many or a size class.

TRBV25-1	-	TRBJ1-2	14	-	TGTGCCAGCAGTGAGCCCACAGTGATTGGTGGCTACACCTTC	CASSEPTVIGGYTF
TRBV2	-	TRBJ2-6	18	-	TGTGCCAGCACCGTTACCACAGGGTCGATCTCTGGGGCCAACGTCCTGACTTTC	CASTVTTGSISGANVLTF
TRBV29-1	many	TRBJ1-1	11	-	TGCAGCGTTGAAATAGGCTTTGAAGTTTTCTTT	CSVEIGFEVFF
TRBV29-1	-	TRBJ2-7	11	-	TGCAGCGTTGGACTAAGGGGAGAGCAGTACTTC	CSVGLRGEQYF
TRBV11-2	-	TRBJ1-6	14	-	TGTGCCAGCAGCTTCGGGCTCCTAAATTCACCCCTCCACTTT	CASSFGLLNSPLHF
TRBV7-2	few	TRBJ1-6	16	TRBD1	TGTGCCAGCAGCTTAGGGGCGGGACAGTTTAATTCACCCCTCCACTTT	CASSLGAGQFNSPLHF
TRBV20-1	few	TRBJ1-2	16	-	TGCAGTGCTAGAGGTGCCGGGACGTTAACTAACTATGGCTACACCTTC	CSARGAGTLTNYGYTF
TRBV6-1	once	TRBJ2-2	16	TRBD2	TGTGCCAGCAGTGCTCACGGGGGGGCAGGGACCGGGGAGCTGTTTTTT	CASSAHGGAGTGELFF
TRBV5-1	-	TRBJ2-2	15	-	TGCGCCAGCAGCTTGAAGTGGGAGAACACCGGGGAGCTGTTTTTT	CASSLKWENTGELFF
TRBV24-1	-	TRBJ2-1	14	-	TGTGCCACCAGTGAGGAGGGGTCATACAATGAGCAGTTCTTC	CATSEEGSYNEQFF
TRBV29-1	many	TRBJ1-1	11	-	TGCAGCGTGGCTAGGGGGGTTGAAGCTTTCTTT	CSVARGVEAFF
TRBV12-3/TRBV12-4	few	TRBJ1-5	14	-	TGTGCCAGCAGTTTAAAGGGGGTCCATCAGCCCCAGCATTTT	CASSLKGVHQPQHF
TRBV7-2	-	TRBJ2-2	15	-	TGTGTCAGCAGCCTTCTAGGGGCGAACACCGGGGAGCTGTTTTTT	CVSSLLGANTGELFF
TRBV9	-	TRBJ2-5	13	TRBD2	TGTGCCAGCAGCGCCCTAGCGGAAGAGACCCAGTACTTC	CASSALAEETQYF
TRBV5-1	few	TRBJ2-7	14	TRBD2	TGCGCCAGCAGCAGCGGGACTAGCGAGTACGAGCAGTACTTC	CASSSGTSEYEQYF
TRBV7-3	-	TRBJ1-2	14	-	TGTGCCAGCAGCCTCTCAGGAGGGGGGTACGACTACACCTTC	CASSLSGGGYDYTF
TRBV16	-	TRBJ1-1	16	TRBD1	TGTGCCAGCAGCCAATTCGGGGACAGGGGGCAGGGTGAAGCTTTCTTT	CASSQFGDRGQGEAFF
TRBV9	-	TRBJ1-4	14	TRBD1	TGTGCCAGCAGCGCGACAGGGTCTTATGAAAAACTGTTTTTT	CASSATGSYEKLFF
TRBV6-1	-	TRBJ1-6	15	-	TGTGCCAGCAGTGAAGTCCGGGGGCTAAATTCACCCCTCCACTTT	CASSEVRGLNSPLHF
TRBV18	-	TRBJ2-6	18	TRBD1	TGTGCCAGCTCAAGGGGACAGGACCCACTCTCTGGGGCCAACGTCCTGACTTTC	CASSRGQDPLSGANVLTF
TRBV10-3	-	TRBJ1-1	14	-	TGTGCCATCGGCCCTTGGCGGAGCGACACCGAAGCTTTCTTT	CAIGPWRSDTEAFF
TRBV10-3	-	TRBJ2-7	16	TRBD2	TGTGCCATCAGTGAAAATTTAGCGGGGGACTCCTACGAGCAGTACTTC	CAISENLAGDSYEQYF
TRBV19	-	TRBJ1-1	13	-	TGTGCCAGTAGGGGTAGGGGTGGCGATGAAGCTTTCTTT	CASRGRGGDEAFF
TRBV19	many	TRBJ1-5	17	TRBD1	TGTGCCAGTAGTATCCTTGGGACAGGGCTCCTCAATCAGCCCCAGCATTTT	CASSILGTGLLNQPQHF
TRBV3-1	-	TRBJ1-2	11	-	TGTGCCAGCAGCCAGCAAGAGTACTACACCTTC	CASSQQEYYTF
TRBV29-1	few	TRBJ1-5	12	-	TGCAGCGTTGAGGGGGACGGATCCTACGAGCATTTT	CSVEGDGSYEHF
TRBV9	few	TRBJ1-1	13	-	TGTGCCAGCGCCGGCGGTAGGTCTACTGAAGCTTTCTTT	CASAGGRSTEAFF
TRBV6-1	-	TRBJ2-7	14	TRBD2	TGTGCCAGCAGACCCACTAGCGGGAACTACGAGCAGTACTTC	CASRPTSGNYEQYF
TRBV5-8	-	TRBJ1-2	13	-	TGTGCCAGCAGCTTCGGGGACTATATGGGCTACACCTTC	CASSFGDYMGYTF
TRBV7-2	-	TRBJ1-1	16	-	TGTGCCAGCAGCCACAGCCGGGACTATGGCTACACTGAAGCTTTCTTT	CASSHSRDYGYTEAFF
TRBV14	few	TRBJ2-5	14	-	TGTGCCAGTCGACTGAGTGGGTCCGGCGAGACCCAGTACTTC	CASRLSGSGETQYF
TRBV20-1	many	TRBJ1-1	13	TRBD1	TGCAGTGCCCCGGGGACAGGGGACACTGAAGCTTTCTTT	CSAPGTGDTEAFF
TRBV24-1	-	TRBJ1-1	13	-	TGTGCCAGCAGTGAGGGGCGCGTTACTGAAGCTTTCTTT	CASSEGRVTEAFF
TRBV20-1	few	TRBJ1-1	13	-	TGCAGTGCTGTTGGGGGGTGGAACACTGAAGCTTTCTTT	CSAVGGWNTEAFF
TRBV7-2	-	TRBJ1-2	15	-	TGTGCCAGCACTAACCGGGAAGCAGAAAACTATGGCTACACCTTC	CASTNREAENYGYTF
TRBV29-1	many	TRBJ2-5	12	-	TGCAGCGTTGCTGGAGTGCTAGAGACCCAGTACTTC	CSVAGVLETQYF
TRBV5-1	-	TRBJ1-4	16	TRBD1	TGCGCCAGCAGCAGGAGGGGGGGACAGCTGAATGACAAACTGTTTTTT	CASSRRGGQLNDKLFF
TRBV13	-	TRBJ2-5	16	TRBD2	TGTGCCAGCAGCGAAGAGGGCGGGAGAGGGCAAGAGACCCAGTACTTC	CASSEEGGRGQETQYF
TRBV12-3/TRBV12-4	few	TRBJ1-2	15	TRBD1	TGTGCCAGCAGCCTAACCCCCGGGACAGGAGATGGCTACACCTTC	CASSLTPGTGDGYTF
TRBV19	-	TRBJ2-2	15	-	TGTGCCAGTAGTATGGCCCGGGGGTTGTCCTCTGAGCTGTTTTTT	CASSMARGLSSELFF
TRBV7-2	few	TRBJ2-7	15	TRBD2	TGTGCCAGCAGCTTAGGAGTTAGCGGGGTCTACGAGCAGTACTTC	CASSLGVSGVYEQYF
TRBV13	-	TRBJ2-7	14	-	TGTGCCAGCAGCTTATTCGGGAGCCCCAACGAGCAGTACTTC	CASSLFGSPNEQYF
TRBV19	-	TRBJ2-7	14	-	TGTGCCAGTAGTATCCGAGCGGCCTCCTACGAGCAGTACTTC	CASSIRAASYEQYF
TRBV11-2	-	TRBJ2-7	13	TRBD1	TGTGCCAGCAGCGCAGACAGGGACTACGAGCAGTACTTC	CASSADRDYEQYF
TRBV29-1	many	TRBJ2-5	13	-	TGCAGCGTTGTGGAGGGCCCCCAAGAGACCCAGTACTTC	CSVVEGPQETQYF
TRBV10-3	-	TRBJ2-7	16	-	TGTGCCAGCAGTTACGAGACGACGGGGAGCTCCTACGAGCAGTACTTC	CASSYETTGSSYEQYF
TRBV7-2	-	TRBJ2-2	15	TRBD1	TGTGCCAGCAGCCAATTAAGGGGGCGAGGCGGGGAGCTGTTTTTT	CASSQLRGRGGELFF
TRBV9	-	TRBJ2-5	15	TRBD2	TGTGCCAGCAGTGATCGAGGAGGACTAGCGGAGACCCAGTACTTC	CASSDRGGLAETQYF
TRBV5-1	-	TRBJ2-2	14	-	TGCGCCAGCAGCTTCGAGCCAAACACCGGGGAGCTGTTTTTT	CASSFEPNTGELFF
TRBV5-8	-	TRBJ1-5	14	TRBD1	TGTGCCAGCAGACAGGGGCATGGCAATCAGCCCCAGCATTTT	CASRQGHGNQPQHF